The next 6 T cell receptor beta chains were all read from a single sample in a study of Ad26.COV2.S vaccination and SARS-CoV-2 variants. Repertoires were generated with immunoSEQ multiplex PCR, while TCRdb's copy carries only in-frame clones and drops some. The sample shows some 520,000 clones, roughly 87% of them seen only once. Treatment defined: around 19 received Ad26.COV2.S at low or high dose, single or two shots; roughly five received placebo; per-sample allocation not given. The study sampled participants on day 63 after the first vaccine or placebo injection. The sample here was peripheral blood, taken in a trial of Ad26.COV2.S vaccine versus placebo. The receptors originated from a person aged 18-65 years who received the Ad26.COV2.S COVID-19 vaccine or a placebo.

The J gene is TRBJ2-1, the V gene TRBV3-1 (or the pseudogene TRBV3-2); 7 nucleotides align to TRBD1. CDR1 is LGHDT, CDR2 YNNKEL, per germline (reference sequence). The length of the CDR3 is 16 residues. V was pared by 0 bases and J by 4 bases, with 6 bases of the junction left unmatched. The CDR3 sequence: CASSQEARGLYNEQFF. The DNA of the CDR3 is TGTGCCAGCAGCCAAGAGGCTAGGGGGCTTTACAATGAGCAGTTCTTC.

The chain couples TRBV5-8 to TRBJ1-1; 9 nucleotides align to TRBD1. Germline lookup yields CDR1 SGHTS and CDR2 YDEGEE. This CDR3 is built from 16 residues. Trimming cost V 5 bases and J 2 bases; bases outside gene matches: 10. This CDR3 is CASSPTPGQGNTEAFF. In nucleotides, the CDR3 is TGTGCCAGCAGTCCTACCCCGGGACAGGGTAACACTGAAGCTTTCTTT.

V and J are TRBV7-3 and TRBJ2-1; D remains ambiguous. The CDR3 is 15 residues long. V gave up 1 base and J gave up 7 bases, with 14 bases separating them. Per germline, CDR1 SGHTA and CDR2 FQGTGA. In nucleotides, the CDR3 is TGTGCCAGCAGCTTAAACCCCAATTGGGTGAATGAGCAGTTCTTC. This encodes CASSLNPNWVNEQFF.

The gene calls are TRBV19 and TRBJ1-3; tentatively, D is TRBD1 (5 bases). Germline V CDR1 and CDR2: LNHDA, SQIVND (reference sequence). The CDR3 covers 14 residues. V gave up 5 bases and J gave up 1 base, with 9 bases separating them. CDR3 DNA: TGTGCCAGTAGTGGGGGTGCGTCTGGAAACACCATATATTTT. Translating gives CASSGGASGNTIYF.

The chain links TRBV7-9 to TRBJ1-3, with a tentative D call TRBD1 (6 bases). CDR1 and CDR2 (germline): SEHNR, FQNEAQ (reference sequence). Trimming pared 7 bases from V and 2 bases from J, leaving 12 bases between. The CDR3 loop spans 14 amino acids. CDR3 residues: CASNQDSPGNTIYF. The CDR3 DNA is TGTGCCAGCAACCAGGACAGCCCTGGAAACACCATATATTTT.

The J gene is TRBJ2-7, the V gene TRBV6-1; unclear D gene. CDR1 and CDR2 from the germline V gene are MNHNS and SASEGT. V was clipped by 3 bases and J by 4 bases, with 16 bases between them. The CDR3 is 15 residues long. The CDR3 coding sequence is TGTGCCAGCAGTGAGATTGGTACTTTTCTTTACGAGCAGTACTTC. It is translated as CASSEIGTFLYEQYF.